This entry lists 8 T cell receptor beta chains sequenced from one sample in a study of blood T cell repertoires in COVID-19. Libraries were prepared by immunoSEQ multiplex PCR; TCRdb keeps only in-frame clonotypes and omits some of them. Among more than 95,000 clones listed, about nine tenths were seen once. Specimen: peripheral blood. These TCRs come from a human donor in a cohort sampled during active COVID-19.

The J gene is TRBJ1-1, the V gene TRBV6-5; possibly TRBD1 for D (6 bases). The germline gives CDR1 MNHEY, CDR2 SVGAGI. V was shortened by 7 bases and J by 0 bases, with 12 bases between the two germline ends. The CDR3 totals 14 residues. CDR3 region: CASTPDSLNTEAFF. CDR3 nucleotide sequence: TGTGCCAGCACCCCGGACAGTTTGAACACTGAAGCTTTCTTT.

The CDR3 region is CASSRSTGMNTEAFF. As DNA, the CDR3 is TGTGCCAGTTCTCGGTCGACAGGGATGAACACTGAAGCTTTCTTT. The chain employs TRBV27 and TRBJ1-1; TRBD1 matches at 7 bases. Losses at the gene ends were 9 bases for V and 0 bases for J; bases not matched to a gene: 10. CDR1 MNHEY and CDR2 SMNVEV come from the germline V gene (reference sequence). The CDR3 sequence is 15 residues long.

The V and J genes are TRBV11-2 and TRBJ1-4; D call uncertain. CDR1 is SGHAT and CDR2 is FQNNGV in the germline V gene. CDR3 size: 13 residues. Trimming shortened V by 10 bases and J by 3 bases, and 12 bases separated the two germline ends. CDR3 DNA: TGTGCCACACAGCCTGCACCTAATGAAAAACTGTTTTTT. Translating it yields CATQPAPNEKLFF.

The genes are TRBV27 and TRBJ1-5; D is unclear. Germline loops: CDR1 MNHEY, CDR2 SMNVEV (reference sequence). This CDR3 is 14 amino acids long. V shed 6 bases and J shed 1 base, with 10 bases lying between them. CDR3 amino acids: CASRRAGSNQPQHF. CDR3 in DNA: TGTGCCAGCAGACGGGCGGGGAGCAATCAGCCCCAGCATTTT.

As DNA, the CDR3 is TGTGCCAGCAGCCCCTCCGGGACAGGGAAGGGTCAGCCCCAGCATTTT. As protein: CASSPSGTGKGQPQHF. This chain connects TRBV3-1 (or the pseudogene TRBV3-2) to TRBJ1-5, with 9 positions matching TRBD1. The CDR3 spans 16 residues. V lost 4 bases to trimming and J lost 6 bases; unmatched junction nucleotides: 10. Germline lookup yields CDR1 LGHDT and CDR2 YNNKEL (reference sequence).

The rearrangement joins TRBV19 to TRBJ2-3; 9 bases fit TRBD1. The CDR3 has 16 amino acids. The J segment lost 1 base and the V segment lost 7 bases, leaving 9 bases of the junction unmatched. The germline V gene has CDR1 LNHDA and CDR2 SQIVND (reference sequence). The CDR3 bases are TGTGCCAGTACTTCACAGGGGGCTAAGGGCACAGATACGCAGTATTTT. It is translated as CASTSQGAKGTDTQYF.

In this sample, this clone turned up once. The J gene is TRBJ1-2, the V gene TRBV30; D possibly corresponds to TRBD1 (5 bases). From germline, CDR1 is GTSNPN and CDR2 SVGIG (reference sequence). Trimming cost V 3 bases and J 5 bases, with 19 bases left between them. CDR3 length equals 15 residues. As DNA, the CDR3 is TGTGCCTGGAGCGGGAGGGGTGGGGACCAATATGGCTACACCTTC. Translation gives CAWSGRGGDQYGYTF.

The V gene is TRBV20-1, the J gene TRBJ2-7; TRBD2 is a possible D gene (6 bases). Germline V lookup: CDR1 DFQATT, CDR2 SNEGSKA (reference sequence). This CDR3 has 13 amino acids. Trimming left V 3 bases short and J 3 bases short, with 12 bases between. CDR3 bases: TGCAGTGCTAGTTGGGGGGAGAGCTACGAGCAGTACTTC. This sequence encodes CSASWGESYEQYF.